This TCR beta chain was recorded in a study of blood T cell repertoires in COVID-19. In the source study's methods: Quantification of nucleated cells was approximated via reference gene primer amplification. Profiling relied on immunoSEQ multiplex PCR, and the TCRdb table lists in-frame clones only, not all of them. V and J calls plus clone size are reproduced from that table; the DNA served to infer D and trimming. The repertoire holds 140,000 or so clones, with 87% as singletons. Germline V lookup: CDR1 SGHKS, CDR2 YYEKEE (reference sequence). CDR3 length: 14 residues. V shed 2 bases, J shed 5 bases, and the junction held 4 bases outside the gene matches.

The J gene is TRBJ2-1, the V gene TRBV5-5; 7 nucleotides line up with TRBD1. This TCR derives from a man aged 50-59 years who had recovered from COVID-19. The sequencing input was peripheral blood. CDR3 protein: CASSFRTGNNEQFF. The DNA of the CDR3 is TGTGCCAGCAGCTTCAGGACAGGCAACAATGAGCAGTTCTTC.